The TCR beta chain under discussion was sequenced for a study of cytomegalovirus exposure and HLA in healthy donors. Looking at the study overall: The 110 or so validation repertoires, a later analysis reported, used the same platform as the approximately 700 first-cohort repertoires. Study outcomes and limitations: Whilst most TCR sequences proved rare, a subset of public TCRs occurred across many donors. Cytomegalovirus-associated status was assigned to about 160 TCR beta chains. Confirmation in vitro established that three CMV-associated chains were specific for CMV antigens.

A note on this clone: No antigen is known for it.

TCRdb's copy holds only in-frame clones and misses some; the assay was immunoSEQ multiplex PCR. The data hold around 190,000 clones, with 86% observed a single time. The sample was PBMCs. The source is a man aged 25 to 40 in good health and CMV-seropositive.

The CDR3 sequence: CASSRGPGEVYEQYF. The CDR3 nucleotides are TGTGCCAGCAGCAGGGGCCCGGGGGAGGTCTACGAGCAGTACTTC. This chain links TRBV5-6 with TRBJ2-7; tentative D call: TRBD2 (6 bases). Germline CDR1 is SGHDT and CDR2 is YYEEEE. V gave up 4 bases and J gave up 3 bases, with 17 bases separating them. CDR3 size: 15 residues.